Sequencing of this T cell receptor beta chain was carried out in a study of sequential checkpoint blockade in melanoma. The data were produced by immunoSEQ multiplex PCR, yet TCRdb's version contains in-frame clones alone and is incomplete. The sample records about 13,000 clones, 25% to 35% being singletons. As to treatment: randomized to nivolumab then ipilimumab (arm A) or the reverse (arm B). DNA-damaging chemotherapy had not been given to any patient beforehand. Per the germline V gene, CDR1 is LGHNT and CDR2 is FRNRAP. The CDR3 extends over 15 amino acids. V lost 2 bases, J lost 5 bases, and 12 bases lay in between.

The TCR sequence derives from a human donor with melanoma. V usage is TRBV12-5 and J usage is TRBJ2-2, with D unclear. The material sequenced was tumor tissue (inferred from file names), taken from a patient given nivolumab and ipilimumab in sequence. CDR3: CASGLYTVGTGELFF. In DNA, the CDR3 is TGTGCTAGTGGTTTGTACACAGTTGGGACCGGGGAGCTGTTTTTT.